A selection of T cell receptor beta chains follows, all from one sample in a study of T-cell reconstitution after alpha-beta-depleted transplantation in children. TCRdb re-analysed the PCR reads in MiXCR, keeping a single row per CDR3 protein. The table includes hundreds of thousands of distinct CDR3 sequences, around 16% detected once. The specimen was PBMCs from the stem cell graft donor, collected from the stem cell graft. The receptors stem from a human donor who donated a stem cell graft to a child with acute myeloid leukemia. Both conserved end residues are part of each CDR3. Fields, in order: V gene, D gene, clone size, J gene, CDR3 DNA, CDR3 protein. The D gene is left open where the match is weak. Clone sizes are given selectively: once, few, many, or a class where the clone is expanded.

TRBV7-2	-	few	TRBJ2-1	TGTGCCAGCAGCTTAGTCGACCCCTTCGGCGAGCAGTTCTTC	CASSLVDPFGEQFF
TRBV2	TRBD2	few	TRBJ2-3	TGTGCCAGCAGTGAACCCCTAGCGGGGGTTCCAGATACGCAGTATTTT	CASSEPLAGVPDTQYF
TRBV5-1	TRBD1	-	TRBJ1-6	TGCGCCAGCAGCCCGGGACAGGGGAGAGCGGGTAATTCACCCCTCCACTTT	CASSPGQGRAGNSPLHF
TRBV12-3/TRBV12-4	-	few	TRBJ1-5	TGTGCCAGCAGTTTAGGGTCAAATAGCAATCAGCCCCAGCATTTT	CASSLGSNSNQPQHF
TRBV7-9	-	-	TRBJ2-7	TGTGCCAGCAGCTTAACACCTTCCTACGAGCAGTACTTC	CASSLTPSYEQYF
TRBV5-1	TRBD1	many	TRBJ1-2	TGCGCCAGCAGCTTCGACAGGGACTATGGCTACACCTTC	CASSFDRDYGYTF
TRBV7-6	-	many	TRBJ2-1	TGTGCCAGCAGCTTAGTGGAAAGCAATGAGCAGTTCTTC	CASSLVESNEQFF
TRBV20-1	-	many	TRBJ2-7	TGCAGTGCTAAGGAGACAGTTCCAGGGTCCTACGAGCAGTACTTC	CSAKETVPGSYEQYF
TRBV6-5	-	many	TRBJ2-5	TGTGCCAGCAGTTCCAACAGGGATGAGGAGACCCAGTACTTC	CASSSNRDEETQYF
TRBV5-1	-	many	TRBJ2-1	TGCGCCAGCAGCTGGAGGGATGGGAATTACAATGAGCAGTTCTTC	CASSWRDGNYNEQFF
TRBV6-5	TRBD1	many	TRBJ2-4	TGTGCCAGCAGTTACAGGACAGGTTTGGGGTCCAAAAACATTCAGTACTTC	CASSYRTGLGSKNIQYF
TRBV7-7	-	few	TRBJ2-2	TGTGCCAGCAGCCCGACAGCCTTCGGGGAGCTGTTTTTT	CASSPTAFGELFF
TRBV12-3/TRBV12-4	TRBD2	-	TRBJ2-5	TGTGCCAGCAGCTCTAGCGGACTAGTAGAGACCCAGTACTTC	CASSSSGLVETQYF
TRBV5-6	-	few	TRBJ2-1	TGTGCCAGCAGCGCCCCGTTGAGGGGGGGCCGCGATGAGCAGTTCTTC	CASSAPLRGGRDEQFF
TRBV5-1	-	few	TRBJ2-5	TGCGCCAGCAGCTCTAACTTCAGGGCGCGGAAACAAGAGACCCAGTACTTC	CASSSNFRARKQETQYF